This T cell receptor (beta chain) was documented in a study of blood T cell repertoires in COVID-19. Profiling relied on immunoSEQ multiplex PCR, and the TCRdb table lists in-frame clones only, not all of them. The sample lists about 160,000 clones, around 90% occurring once. Source material: peripheral blood. The origin of this receptor is a man in his 60s with active or convalescent COVID-19.

In DNA form, the CDR3 reads TGTGCCAGCAGCTTAGAGTCCACGGGACTCCCGGTCAATGAGCAGTTCTTC. This translates into CASSLESTGLPVNEQFF. The J gene is TRBJ2-1, the V gene TRBV11-3, with a possible D match to TRBD2 (6 bases). Trimming shortened V by 0 bases and J by 6 bases, and 18 bases separated the two germline ends. The CDR3 is made up of 17 amino acids. The V gene's germline CDR1 is SGHNT and CDR2 YENEEA.